This T cell receptor beta chain derives from a study of PD-L1 blockade in urothelial cancer (dated by TCRdb to 2017 to 2019). Context from the whole study: Every patient began therapy in 2014 and was given atezolizumab 1,200 mg intravenously every 3 weeks. About 90% of the roughly 29 patients were identified as males with urothelial cancer of bladder origin, and a prior smoking history was reported by 18 of 29 patients. An ECOG performance status of 0 or 1 was recorded for the patients, and 0 to 3 prior chemotherapy regimens had been received by the patients. Blood samples were analyzed 3 weeks after the start of treatment (second dose) and 6 weeks after the start of treatment. Blood samples gave median yields of approximately 130,000 T cells and tens of thousands of unique TCRs, along with a median clonality of around 0.08. The study was an exploratory multi-omic analysis of somatic, immune and clinical correlates of response to PD-L1 blockade with atezolizumab in urothelial cancer. Pretreatment tumor samples, along with matched peripheral blood collected serially before and after atezolizumab treatment, underwent TCR sequencing. Durable clinical benefit was defined as progression-free survival longer than 6 months, and TCR features were also tested against progression-free and overall survival. Whole exome sequencing and RNA sequencing of pretreatment tumors were performed alongside TCR sequencing in the same patients. About 10 patients achieved durable clinical benefit and some 21 did not. Around 29 patients had pretreatment blood TCR-seq, about 24 had at least one posttreatment blood collection, and about 24 had tumor TCR-seq.

For this clone: Its antigen target is currently unknown. Per-base quality was not reported, and no clone a single base away is much larger than it.

The sample's time point label is to be understood as: peripheral blood 6 weeks after treatment start. The cohort included 29 patients with locally advanced or metastatic urothelial carcinoma who were treated at Memorial Sloan Kettering on a trial protocol. Peripheral blood mononuclear cells were collected pretreatment and during treatment, with between 1 and 8 total time points per patient. The Qiagen DNeasy Blood extraction kit was used to purify genomic DNA from total PBMCs and from tumor samples. Collected pretreatment and during treatment, PBMCs were isolated and stored as previously described. Synthetic TCR analog templates were spiked into each PCR so that absolute template abundance could be estimated from read counts. The immunoSEQ assay was used to amplify TCRbeta CDR3 regions from genomic DNA with bias-controlled V and J gene primers. Rearranged TCRbeta segments were sequenced at approximately 20X coverage. On the authors' methods: Sequencing errors were corrected by clustering, and CDR3s were annotated against IMGT so that V, D and J genes could be assigned. Out-of-frame and stop-codon sequences were excluded, and only productive TCRbeta rearrangements were used in downstream analyses. To compute clonality, Shannon entropy was normalized by the log of the number of unique productive sequences and then subtracted from one. Fisher's exact test with Benjamini-Hochberg correction, using a cutoff of adjusted p below 0.01, was how clones that differed between time points or between blood and tumor were identified. Sourced from immuneACCESS, this table was stored by TCRdb with only in-frame sequences that have V and J called. A share of the clones is absent; for the studies checked, an unresolved V gene accounts for under half, and the remainder has no known explanation. D and trimming come from the DNA, and the V and J calls and clone size come from that table. Present in this sample are around 45,000 clones, about 83% of which were seen just once. The ten largest clonotypes hold around 16% of the sample.

Study-wide conclusions, independent of this receptor: A pretreatment peripheral blood TCR clonality below the median was linked to improved progression-free and overall survival. Because the sample size was small (n ≈ 30) and many exploratory analyses were performed, the results are intended to be hypothesis-generating. At 3 weeks after the start of treatment, tumor-associated TCR clones in peripheral blood had expanded more in patients with durable benefit (n ≈ 20, p = 0.022).

This specimen was PBMCs, taken around atezolizumab (anti-PD-L1) treatment. The sequence was collected from a man aged 55-75 years with urothelial cancer.

The DNA sequence is given as TGTGCCAGCAGCCGGACAGGCTCAGGGGGCAATCAGCCCCAGCATTTT. Its coded protein is CASSRTGSGGNQPQHF. The chain couples TRBV28 to TRBJ1-5, with 7 bases in between that match TRBD1. The CDR3 sequence holds 16 residues, the cysteine and phenylalanine included. Only CDR3 DNA is held: 48 bases, read in frame from base 1. For this chain, trimming is 6 bases at the V end and 2 bases at the J end, and the number of junction bases without a gene match is 10. Via the germline V gene, CDR1 is MDHEN and CDR2 SYDVKM. Joined to the reference TRBV28 and TRBJ1-5 proteins, this CDR3 gives the full variable domain: DVKVTQSSRYLVKRTGEKVFLECVQDMDHENMFWYRQDPGLGLRLIYFSYDVKMKEKGDIPEGYSVSREKKERFSLILESASTNQTSMYLCASSRTGSGGNQPQHFGDGTRLSIL.